A selection of T cell receptor beta chains follows, all from one sample in a study of cytomegalovirus exposure and HLA in healthy donors. Profiling relied on immunoSEQ multiplex PCR, and the TCRdb table lists in-frame clones only, not all of them. The sample lists tens of thousands of clones, under 80% occurring once. Sequencing input: PBMCs. These receptors originate from a man in his fifties or sixties in good health and CMV-seropositive. The CDR3 runs from the conserved cysteine through the conserved F or W. Each record gives: V gene, J gene, CDR3 protein.

v_call: TRBV5-1; j_call: TRBJ2-5; cdr3_aa: CASSPDYRQETQYF
v_call: TRBV5-8; j_call: TRBJ2-2; cdr3_aa: CASSLGTSLNTGELFF
v_call: TRBV19; j_call: TRBJ1-1; cdr3_aa: CASSRARSSFMNTEAFF
v_call: TRBV27; j_call: TRBJ1-6; cdr3_aa: CASTGTDTYNSPLHF
v_call: TRBV28; j_call: TRBJ1-3; cdr3_aa: CASSLRTVPGNTIYF
v_call: TRBV6-5; j_call: TRBJ2-1; cdr3_aa: CASMLQARGYNEQFF
v_call: TRBV28; j_call: TRBJ2-7; cdr3_aa: CASSSDRGVVF
v_call: TRBV18; j_call: TRBJ1-2; cdr3_aa: CASSPPGRTGSAYGYTF
v_call: TRBV27; j_call: TRBJ2-7; cdr3_aa: CASSRLPPRTSGGYEQYF
v_call: TRBV6-1; j_call: TRBJ2-7; cdr3_aa: CASINTGTGTYEQYF
v_call: TRBV10-3; j_call: TRBJ2-1; cdr3_aa: CAIRGIIRLAGDNEQFF
v_call: TRBV7-2; j_call: TRBJ1-5; cdr3_aa: CASSSTGGADQPQHF
v_call: TRBV5-1; j_call: TRBJ2-7; cdr3_aa: CASSLGVAGTYEQYF
v_call: TRBV10-3; j_call: TRBJ2-7; cdr3_aa: CAISEMGAPYEQYF
v_call: TRBV4-1; j_call: TRBJ2-1; cdr3_aa: CASSQEVASPPNEQFF
v_call: TRBV30; j_call: TRBJ1-3; cdr3_aa: CAWSPKRGLGNTIYF
v_call: TRBV7-3; j_call: TRBJ2-5; cdr3_aa: CASSPGDRGVETQYF
v_call: TRBV11-2; j_call: TRBJ2-5; cdr3_aa: CASSSLLRSGGQRETQYF
v_call: TRBV20-1; j_call: TRBJ1-6; cdr3_aa: CSASPYSPLHF
v_call: TRBV4-3; j_call: TRBJ2-7; cdr3_aa: CASSQDYRPYEQYF
v_call: TRBV5-4; j_call: TRBJ1-1; cdr3_aa: CASSLGGGVNTEAFF
v_call: TRBV2; j_call: TRBJ1-2; cdr3_aa: CASSPGQYQGYTF
v_call: TRBV19; j_call: TRBJ1-1; cdr3_aa: CASSLRTGYTEAFF
v_call: TRBV5-6; j_call: TRBJ2-1; cdr3_aa: CASSSDRDSYNEQFF
v_call: TRBV11-3; j_call: TRBJ2-3; cdr3_aa: CASSARVPGGGRTDTQYF
v_call: TRBV4-2; j_call: TRBJ2-2; cdr3_aa: CASSQTEIAGTTGELFF
v_call: TRBV6-1; j_call: TRBJ2-7; cdr3_aa: CASSASRGYEQYF
v_call: TRBV7-6; j_call: TRBJ2-1; cdr3_aa: CASSSQRAPRPNEQFF